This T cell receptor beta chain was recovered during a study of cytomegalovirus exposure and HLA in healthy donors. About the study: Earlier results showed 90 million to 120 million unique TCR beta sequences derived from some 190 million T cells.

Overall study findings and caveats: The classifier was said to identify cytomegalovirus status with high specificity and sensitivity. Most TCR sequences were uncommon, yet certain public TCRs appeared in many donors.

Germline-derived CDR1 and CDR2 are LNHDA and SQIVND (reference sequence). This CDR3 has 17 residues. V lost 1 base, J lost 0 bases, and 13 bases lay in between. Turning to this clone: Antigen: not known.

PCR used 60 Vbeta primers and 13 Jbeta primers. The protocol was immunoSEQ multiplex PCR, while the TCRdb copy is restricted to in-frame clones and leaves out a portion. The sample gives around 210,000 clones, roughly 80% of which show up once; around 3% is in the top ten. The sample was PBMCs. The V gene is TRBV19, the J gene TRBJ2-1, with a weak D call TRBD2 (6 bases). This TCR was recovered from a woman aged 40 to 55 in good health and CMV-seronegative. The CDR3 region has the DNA TGTGCCAGTAGTATAGGAATAGCGGAGTACTCCTACAATGAGCAGTTCTTC. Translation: CASSIGIAEYSYNEQFF.